The T cell receptor beta chain under discussion was sequenced for a study of patients and donors after allogeneic stem cell transplantation. Trimming shortened V by 3 bases and J by 3 bases, and 14 bases separated the two germline ends. The CDR3 has 16 amino acids. This clonotype was seen a handful of times. MiXCR was run by TCRdb on the RT-PCR reads, yielding one entry per CDR3 protein. This repertoire shows under 170,000 distinct CDR3 sequences, approximately 35% found once; its top ten account for about 50%. The sample comprised blood, either unsorted or a sorted T cell fraction (not recorded which). The chain recombines TRBV12-3 or TRBV12-4 with TRBJ1-4; TRBD1 is a possible D gene (5 bases). The TCR originated in a human donor who was either an allogeneic HSCT recipient or a stem cell or donor lymphocyte infusion donor (not recorded which). It is not recorded whose cells these are; they may come from a transplant donor. The DNA of the CDR3 is TGTGCCAGCAGTTTTGGGGGTGGTGAGGCTAATGAAAAACTGTTTTTT. It is translated as CASSFGGGEANEKLFF.